This T cell receptor beta chain was recorded in a study of T cell responses to AZD1222 COVID-19 vaccine. Whole-study findings and limits: Repertoires were sampled only after the peak T cell response. After two AZD1222 doses, spike-specific TCR breadth and depth rose versus day 0.

This table comes from immunoSEQ multiplex PCR, and its TCRdb copy is limited to in-frame clones, with some not included. The sample contains 150,000 or so clones, around 90% of which appear only once. As for this clone: Its specificity is not known.

The CDR3 sequence is 16 residues long. Trimming at V came to 0 bases and at J to 0 bases, leaving 5 bases not matched to a gene. The V gene's germline CDR1 is SGHDN and CDR2 FVKESK. Samples with a second dose at about 4 or about 12 weeks were pooled together. The chain carries TRBV14 and TRBJ2-7; 7 bases align to TRBD1. The source material was peripheral blood, sampled 28 days after the second AZD1222 dose. This TCR came from an adult who received the AZD1222 COVID-19 vaccine. This chain's CDR3 is CASSQDHWDSSYEQYF. CDR3 sequence (DNA): TGTGCCAGCAGCCAAGATCACTGGGACAGCTCCTACGAGCAGTACTTC.